This TCR beta chain was obtained from a study of blood T cell dynamics during melanoma immunotherapy. Study as a whole: Standard first-line treatment here was pembrolizumab or nivolumab plus ipilimumab in metastatic melanoma.

Data came from immunoSEQ multiplex PCR; TCRdb stores just in-frame clones and leaves some out. The table includes 200 to 300 clones, under 80% detected once. Study-wide results and limits: The most clonal sorted CD8+ subset, immune-effector cells, was closest to cell-free DNA CDR3 sequences. It remained unknown if the driving T cell clones were melanoma-specific.

The time point: pre-treatment baseline. Immune-effector memory T cells were defined as CD3+ CD4- CD8+ CD45RA- CD45RO-high CD27- CCR7-. Prior systemic cancer therapy, immunosuppressant use and other active malignancies excluded patients. In the case of this clone: As yet, its antigen is unknown.

The receptor's source is a human donor with melanoma. Material: CD8+ T cells from blood, obtained from a patient treated with checkpoint blockade.

The CDR3 spells CASNLPVVARNTEAFF. CDR3 coding DNA: TGTGCCAGCAACCTCCCGGTGGTGGCGAGGAACACTGAAGCTTTCTTT. V usage is TRBV28 and J usage is TRBJ1-1; D unresolved. Trimming shortened V by 7 bases and J by 1 base, and 19 bases separated the two germline ends. CDR3 size: 16 residues. Germline lookup yields CDR1 MDHEN and CDR2 SYDVKM.